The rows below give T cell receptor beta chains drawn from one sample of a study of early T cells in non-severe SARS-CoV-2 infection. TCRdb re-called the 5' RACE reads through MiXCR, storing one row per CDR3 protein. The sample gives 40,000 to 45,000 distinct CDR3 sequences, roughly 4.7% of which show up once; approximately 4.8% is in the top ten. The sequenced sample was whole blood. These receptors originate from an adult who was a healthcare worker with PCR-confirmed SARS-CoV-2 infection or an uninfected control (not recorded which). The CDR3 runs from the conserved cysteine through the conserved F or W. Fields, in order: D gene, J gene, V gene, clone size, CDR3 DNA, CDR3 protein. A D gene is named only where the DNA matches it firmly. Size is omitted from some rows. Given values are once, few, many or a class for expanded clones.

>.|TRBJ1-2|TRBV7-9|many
TGTGCCAGCAGCTTAGCGGGGGCCTATGGCTACACCTTC
CASSLAGAYGYTF
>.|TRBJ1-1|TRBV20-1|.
TGCAGTGCAGCTCAACCGAACACTGAAGCTTTCTTT
CSAAQPNTEAFF
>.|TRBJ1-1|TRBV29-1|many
TGCAGCGTTTGGACGGATTTGGCTTTCTTT
CSVWTDLAFF
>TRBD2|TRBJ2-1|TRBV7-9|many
TGTGCCAGCAGCTCCATAGGACTAGCGGGTGACAATGAGCAGTTCTTC
CASSSIGLAGDNEQFF
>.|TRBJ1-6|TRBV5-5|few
TGTGCCAGCAGCTTTGGGCCAGCCGATAATTCACCCCTCCACTTT
CASSFGPADNSPLHF
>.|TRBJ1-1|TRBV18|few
TGTGCCAGCTCTTCTAGGGAAGACACTGAAGCTTTCTTT
CASSSREDTEAFF
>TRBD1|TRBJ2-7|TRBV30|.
TGTGCCTGGAGTCAGGGGGTCGGGGTCGAGCAGTACTTC
CAWSQGVGVEQYF
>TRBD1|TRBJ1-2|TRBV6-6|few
TGTGCCAGCAGTTACACCGACAGGGAAGTGGATGGCTACACCTTC
CASSYTDREVDGYTF
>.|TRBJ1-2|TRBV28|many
TGTGCCAGCAGTTCCCCTCCGGGGAGGTATGGCTACACCTTC
CASSSPPGRYGYTF
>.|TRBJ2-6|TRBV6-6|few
TGTGCCAGCAGTTACTCGATGTTCAGGGCTGGGGCCAACGTCCTGACTTTC
CASSYSMFRAGANVLTF
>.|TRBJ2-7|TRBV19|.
TGTGCCAGCAATCCGCCGCCTCAGCAGTACTTC
CASNPPPQQYF
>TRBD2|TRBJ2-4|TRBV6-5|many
TGTGCCAGCAGTCTTAGCGGGGGGAACATTCAGTACTTC
CASSLSGGNIQYF
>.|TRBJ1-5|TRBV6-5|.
TGTGCCAGCAGCCGTAACAGGGAATCCAATCAGCCCCAGCATTTT
CASSRNRESNQPQHF
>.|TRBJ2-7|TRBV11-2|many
TGTGCCAGCAGCTTAGAACAGTTCTCCTACGAGCAGTACTTC
CASSLEQFSYEQYF
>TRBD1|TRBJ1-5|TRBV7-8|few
TGTGCCAGCAGCTTCGTACAGGGGGCTAGGGCAGATCAGCCCCAGCATTTT
CASSFVQGARADQPQHF
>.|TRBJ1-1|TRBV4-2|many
TGTGCCAGCAGCCAAGGGGGAGTGGGAGGCACTGAAGCTTTCTTT
CASSQGGVGGTEAFF
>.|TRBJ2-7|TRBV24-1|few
TGTGCCACCAGTGATTTGCCGCCTACAGGGCACTACGAGCAGTACTTC
CATSDLPPTGHYEQYF
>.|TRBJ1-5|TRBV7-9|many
TGTGCCAGCAGCCAGATGACCGGGACAAGCAATCAGCCCCAGCATTTT
CASSQMTGTSNQPQHF
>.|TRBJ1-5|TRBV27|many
TGTGCCAGCAGTTTCGAGGGAAACAATCAGCCCCAGCATTTT
CASSFEGNNQPQHF
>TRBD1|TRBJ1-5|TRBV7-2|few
TGTGCCAGCAGCCGGGACAGTGTACCCAGTCAGCCCCAGCATTTT
CASSRDSVPSQPQHF
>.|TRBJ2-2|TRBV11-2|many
TGTGCCAGCAGCTTAGGCCCGCCGAACACCGGGGAGCTGTTTTTT
CASSLGPPNTGELFF
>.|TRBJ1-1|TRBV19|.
TGTGCCAGTAGTATTCAGCGGGGTAGAGGGTTCACTGAAGCTTTCTTT
CASSIQRGRGFTEAFF
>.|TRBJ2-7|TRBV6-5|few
TGTGCCAGCAGTGTCGGCCAGGCAGGCGAGCAGTACTTC
CASSVGQAGEQYF
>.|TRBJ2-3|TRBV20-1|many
TGCAGTGCTAGAGATCAGAGCGGCAGAGATACGCAGTATTTT
CSARDQSGRDTQYF
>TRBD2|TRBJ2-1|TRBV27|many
TGTGCCAGCAGGGAGACTAGCGTTTACAATGAGCAGTTCTTC
CASRETSVYNEQFF
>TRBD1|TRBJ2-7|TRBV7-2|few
TGTGCCAGCAGCTTAATGTTAGGACAGGGGGTTGACGAGCAGTACTTC
CASSLMLGQGVDEQYF
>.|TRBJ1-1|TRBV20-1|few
TGCAGTGCAAGAAAAGACCTGGCAGCTGAAGCTTTCTTT
CSARKDLAAEAFF
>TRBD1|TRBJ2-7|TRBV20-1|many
TGCAGTGCTAGAGATGTCTTACAGGGGGACTCCTACGAGCAGTACTTC
CSARDVLQGDSYEQYF
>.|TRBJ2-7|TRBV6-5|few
TGTGCCAGCAGTTACGATGGGACTCCCTCCTACGAGCAGTACTTC
CASSYDGTPSYEQYF
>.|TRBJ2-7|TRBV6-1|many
TGTGCCAGCCAAAAGTCTAGGGAGTTCTACGAGCAGTACTTC
CASQKSREFYEQYF
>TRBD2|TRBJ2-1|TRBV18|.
TGTGCCAGCTCACTTCAGGGGACTAGCGAAAATGAGCAGTTCTTC
CASSLQGTSENEQFF
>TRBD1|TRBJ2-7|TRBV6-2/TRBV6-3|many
TGTGCCAGCAGTTACGGACAGGGTTCCTACGAGCAGTACTTC
CASSYGQGSYEQYF
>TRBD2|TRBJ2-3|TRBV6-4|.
TGTGCCAGCAGTCCCCTAGCGGGGGGGTCAGATACGCAGTATTTT
CASSPLAGGSDTQYF
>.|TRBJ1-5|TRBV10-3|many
TGTGCCATCAGTGAAGGGCGTAGGGCAGGGAGGTTTCAGCCCCAGCATTTT
CAISEGRRAGRFQPQHF
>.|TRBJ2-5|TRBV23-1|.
TGCGCCAGCGAGTTATCTCCAACGGGGGGCCTTCAAGAGACCCAGTACTTC
CASELSPTGGLQETQYF
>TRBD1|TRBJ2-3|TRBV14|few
TGTGCCAGCAGTCCTCTGGACAGGGCGTTAGGGGATACGCAGTATTTT
CASSPLDRALGDTQYF
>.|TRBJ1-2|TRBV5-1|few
TGCGCCAGCAGCTTGACGGTGGGGCGCGGCTACACCTTC
CASSLTVGRGYTF
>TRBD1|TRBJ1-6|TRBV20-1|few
TGCAGTGCCACCGGGACAGGCAATTCACCCCTCCACTTT
CSATGTGNSPLHF
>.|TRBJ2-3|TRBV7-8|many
TGTGCCAGCAGCTTAGTCTGGGTTAGCAAAAGCACAGATACGCAGTATTTT
CASSLVWVSKSTDTQYF